The rows below give T cell receptor beta chains drawn from one sample of a study of blood T cell repertoires in COVID-19. The table came from immunoSEQ multiplex PCR; TCRdb's copy has only in-frame clones and leaves some out. The table includes under 75,000 clones, roughly 84% detected once. Sequenced input: peripheral blood. These receptors all come from a man aged 55 to 69 with COVID-19, enrolled during active disease. CDR3s include the opening cysteine and the closing phenylalanine or tryptophan. D genes are given only for firm matches. Clone size is stated in some rows and not others, as once, few, many or a class when expanded.

j_call,v_call,cdr3_length,clone_size,d_call,cdr3_aa,cdr3_nt
TRBJ2-1,TRBV7-2,14,NA,NA,CASSLRDTYNEQFF,TGTGCCAGCAGCTTAAGAGATACCTACAATGAGCAGTTCTTC
TRBJ2-6,TRBV3-1/TRBV3-2,15,NA,NA,CASSPRRGAANVLTF,TGTGCCAGCAGCCCCAGAAGAGGAGCGGCCAACGTCCTGACTTTC
TRBJ1-5,TRBV18,15,once,TRBD1,CASSPVGTVGQPQHF,TGTGCCAGCTCACCAGTAGGGACAGTAGGTCAGCCCCAGCATTTT
TRBJ2-1,TRBV4-2,15,few,NA,CASSQGTGTRNEQFF,TGTGCCAGCAGCCAAGGAACTGGGACTCGGAATGAGCAGTTCTTC
TRBJ1-5,TRBV21-1,11,few,NA,CASSKERVLHF,TGTGCCAGCAGCAAAGAGAGGGTACTCCATTTT
TRBJ1-4,TRBV7-9,15,NA,NA,CASSLRWSENEKLFF,TGTGCCAGCAGCTTGAGATGGAGCGAGAATGAAAAACTGTTTTTT
TRBJ2-2,TRBV5-5,16,NA,TRBD2,CASSGTSGRALGELFF,TGTGCCAGCAGCGGTACTAGCGGGAGGGCGCTCGGGGAGCTGTTTTTT
TRBJ1-1,TRBV2,13,NA,TRBD1,CASSEQGATEAFF,TGTGCCAGCAGTGAACAGGGGGCCACTGAAGCTTTCTTT
TRBJ2-2,TRBV18,18,NA,TRBD1,CASSPPGQVTNGPGELFF,TGTGCCAGCTCACCACCGGGACAGGTAACAAATGGGCCCGGGGAGCTGTTTTTT
TRBJ1-6,TRBV5-6,14,NA,TRBD1,CASRGGQGRSPLHF,TGTGCCAGCAGGGGGGGACAGGGGCGTTCACCCCTCCACTTT
TRBJ2-1,TRBV2,14,NA,TRBD2,CASSRLAGGHEQFF,TGTGCCAGCAGTAGACTAGCGGGAGGACACGAGCAGTTCTTC
TRBJ1-1,TRBV18,15,NA,TRBD1,CASSPTTGANTEAFF,TGTGCCAGCTCGCCTACTACAGGGGCGAACACTGAAGCTTTCTTT
TRBJ2-7,TRBV6-5,15,NA,TRBD2,CAGTGAGGPVDEQYF,TGTGCCGGGACTGGGGCGGGGGGGCCGGTTGACGAGCAGTACTTC
TRBJ2-5,TRBV7-2,16,once,NA,CASSLVLGTSLETQYF,TGTGCCAGCAGCTTAGTGCTCGGGACTTCTCTCGAGACCCAGTACTTC
TRBJ1-5,TRBV29-1,13,NA,NA,CSVGGSLDQPQHF,TGCAGCGTTGGAGGGAGCTTGGATCAGCCCCAGCATTTT
TRBJ2-3,TRBV2,14,NA,TRBD2,CASSELAGVDTQYF,TGTGCCAGCAGTGAACTAGCGGGAGTGGATACGCAGTATTTT
TRBJ1-1,TRBV5-6,16,few,TRBD1,CASSLGQGAMNTEAFF,TGTGCCAGCAGCTTAGGACAGGGGGCCATGAACACTGAAGCTTTCTTT
TRBJ2-3,TRBV6-1,16,NA,NA,CASSETHPGNTDTQYF,TGTGCCAGCAGTGAAACCCACCCGGGGAACACAGATACGCAGTATTTT
TRBJ1-4,TRBV7-2,15,NA,NA,CASSLDGQSNEKLFF,TGTGCCAGCAGCTTAGACGGACAGAGTAATGAAAAACTGTTTTTT
TRBJ2-1,TRBV7-3,15,NA,TRBD2,CASRQEAGGINEQFF,TGTGCCAGCAGGCAGGAAGCGGGGGGAATCAATGAGCAGTTCTTC
TRBJ1-5,TRBV5-6,15,once,NA,CASSSREVGNQPQHF,TGTGCCAGCAGCTCGCGGGAGGTTGGCAATCAGCCCCAGCATTTT
TRBJ2-7,TRBV6-4,13,NA,TRBD1,CASSVQGAHEQYF,TGTGCCAGCAGCGTACAGGGGGCGCATGAGCAGTACTTC
TRBJ2-7,TRBV28,16,few,TRBD1,CASSLYGTDRSYEQYF,TGTGCCAGCAGTTTATACGGGACAGACCGGTCCTACGAGCAGTACTTC
TRBJ2-5,TRBV20-1,12,NA,TRBD2,CSASASGETQYF,TGCAGTGCTAGTGCTAGCGGCGAGACCCAGTACTTC
TRBJ1-1,TRBV14,13,few,NA,CASSPDSNTEAFF,TGTGCCAGCAGCCCCGACAGTAACACTGAAGCTTTCTTT
TRBJ2-3,TRBV28,14,NA,TRBD1,CASIAGGNTDTQYF,TGTGCCAGCATTGCAGGGGGCAACACAGATACGCAGTATTTT
TRBJ1-2,TRBV19,15,once,TRBD1,CASTVGDREVYGYTF,TGTGCCAGTACCGTGGGGGACAGGGAGGTCTATGGCTACACCTTC
TRBJ2-2,TRBV9,16,NA,TRBD2,CASSPQAGAGTGELFF,TGTGCCAGCAGCCCCCAGGCGGGAGCGGGGACCGGGGAGCTGTTTTTT